The 22 T cell receptor beta chains below were found in one sample sequenced in a study of T cell repertoires in cytomegalovirus infection. TCRdb fed the reads into MiXCR, producing one record per CDR3 protein. The table records 210,000 or so distinct CDR3 sequences, roughly 6.5% of them present only once. What was sequenced was PBMCs. The receptor set was obtained from a human donor in good health (CMV status not recorded). Some clones in this sample may be carry-over from other donors' samples.

This clonotype has at least ten counts. J is TRBJ2-2 and V is TRBV29-1; tentative D call: TRBD1 (5 bases). The germline V and J ends were trimmed by 5 bases and 2 bases, with 12 bases remaining between them. The V gene's germline CDR1 is SQVTM and CDR2 ANQGSEA. This CDR3 contains 14 residues. Written as DNA, the CDR3 is TGCAGCGTTCCCAGGGCGGTAAACACCGGGGAGCTGTTTTTT. Amino acid sequence: CSVPRAVNTGELFF.

This clonotype was seen ten or more times. J is TRBJ1-4 and V is TRBV12-3 or TRBV12-4; D is ambiguous. The CDR3 contains 14 residues. V lost 2 bases to trimming and J lost 8 bases, with 12 bases between them. Here the CDR3 reads CASSLRQDGEKLFF. DNA for the CDR3: TGTGCCAGCAGTTTACGGCAGGACGGAGAAAAACTGTTTTTT.

This clonotype has ten or more counts. This rearrangement joins TRBV20-1 to TRBJ2-3, with TRBD1 identical over 7 bases. J lost 2 bases, V lost 5 bases, and 10 bases had no gene match. The germline CDR1 and CDR2 sequences are DFQATT and SNEGSKA (reference sequence). This CDR3 has 15 amino acids. The CDR3 DNA is TGCAGTGCTCTATCGAGACAGGGAAACACAGATACGCAGTATTTT. Its protein is CSALSRQGNTDTQYF.

This clonotype was recorded at least ten times. The chain carries TRBV6-4 and TRBJ1-2; possible D gene TRBD1, 6 bases. CDR3 size: 14 residues. V was shortened by 5 bases and J by 0 bases, with 10 bases between the two germline ends. Germline CDR1 is MRHNA and CDR2 is SNTAGT. The DNA for the CDR3 is TGTGCCAGCAGTCAGACAGGCGCTAACTATGGCTACACCTTC. It translates to CASSQTGANYGYTF.

This clonotype was counted many times. This rearrangement joins TRBV12-3 or TRBV12-4 to TRBJ2-7; D not certain. This CDR3 contains 16 residues. The V end lost 5 bases, the J end lost 3 bases, and 20 bases lay between the germline ends. CDR3 coding DNA: TGTGCCAGCAGTCCCCCCGGAAGCGCCCGATTCTACGAGCAGTACTTC. This codes for CASSPPGSARFYEQYF.

The sample holds many counts of this clonotype. The chain employs TRBV7-2 and TRBJ1-3, with D uncertain. Trimming took 0 bases from V and 2 from J, leaving 23 bases between them. The CDR3 sequence is 20 residues long. Germline CDR1 and CDR2: SGHTA and FQGNSA. The CDR3 nucleotides are TGTGCCAGCAGCTTAGCGCTCGCATGGACCGAGACTTCGGCTGGAAACACCATATATTTT. It specifies CASSLALAWTETSAGNTIYF.

This clonotype was picked up a small number of times. The chain recombines TRBV6-2 or TRBV6-3 with TRBJ2-1, with TRBD1 matching over 8 bases. Germline V gene data show CDR1 as MNHEY and CDR2 as SVGEGT. The CDR3 totals 15 residues. V was pared by 6 bases and J by 4 bases, with 8 bases of the junction left unmatched. The CDR3 here is CASRPPGTGYNEQFF. The CDR3 coding sequence is TGTGCCAGCAGACCGCCGGGGACAGGTTACAATGAGCAGTTCTTC.

The table lists this clonotype with many counts. The V gene is TRBV14, the J gene TRBJ2-1; D is tentatively TRBD1 or TRBD2 (5 bases each). V lost 4 bases and J 7 bases, leaving 17 bases between the germline ends. This CDR3 comprises 15 residues. Germline CDR1 is SGHDN and CDR2 is FVKESK. The CDR3 is CASSRQRGERNEQFF. Here the CDR3 DNA reads TGTGCCAGCAGCCGTCAAAGAGGGGAACGAAATGAGCAGTTCTTC. The whole variable domain, remainder taken from reference TRBV14 and TRBJ2-1, is EAGVTQFPSHSVIEKGQTVTLRCDPISGHDNLYWYRRVMGKEIKFLLHFVKESKQDESGMPNNRFLAERTGGTYSTLKVQPAELEDSGVYFCASSRQRGERNEQFFGPGTRLTVL.

This clonotype was seen repeatedly, ten times or more. The chain has TRBV27 and TRBJ2-5; D is possibly TRBD1 (6 bases). The V gene's germline CDR1 is MNHEY and CDR2 SMNVEV (reference sequence). V gave up 1 base and J gave up 2 bases, with 14 bases separating them. The length of the CDR3 is 16 residues. The CDR3 DNA reads as TGTGCCAGCAGTTTATATCCGACAGGCCTTCAAGAGACCCAGTACTTC. Translation: CASSLYPTGLQETQYF.

In this sample, this clonotype turned up many times. The chain employs TRBV3-1 and TRBJ2-1; 14 nucleotides line up with TRBD2. This CDR3 is built from 14 residues. V shed 7 bases and J 7 bases; nucleotides not matched to a gene: 3. Germline values: CDR1 LGHDT, CDR2 YNNKEL (reference sequence). The CDR3 coding sequence is TGTGCCAGCAAGACTAGCGGGGGGGCAAATGAGCAGTTCTTC. Residues: CASKTSGGANEQFF.

This clonotype was counted at least ten times. The chain combines TRBV10-3 with TRBJ1-1; D is perhaps TRBD1 (6 bases). The germline V gene encodes CDR1 ENHRY and CDR2 SYGVKD. Trimming left V 4 bases short and J 1 base short, with 10 bases between. The CDR3 consists of 14 residues. Here the CDR3 DNA reads TGTGCCATCAGTGGGACAGAGACGAACACTGAAGCTTTCTTT. It codes for CAISGTETNTEAFF.

This clonotype was observed at least ten times. The J gene is TRBJ2-3, the V gene TRBV5-1; D gene uncertain. The germline V gene encodes CDR1 SGHRS and CDR2 YFSETQ. V was shortened by 0 bases and J by 4 bases, with 15 bases between the two germline ends. The CDR3 sequence is 16 residues long. CDR3 DNA sequence: TGCGCCAGCAGCTTGGAAAGGTTTAGGGCATCAGATACGCAGTATTTT. It encodes CASSLERFRASDTQYF.

In the case of this clonotype: A read error may be the cause here, since a much bigger clone is one base away. The V gene is TRBV6-2 or TRBV6-3, the J gene TRBJ2-1, with a possible D match to TRBD2 (5 bases). The CDR3 contains 13 residues. Germline V gene sequence: CDR1 MNHEY, CDR2 SVGEGT. The CDR3: CASSYEGDNEQIF. The DNA of the CDR3 is TGTGCCAGCAGTTACGAGGGAGACAATGAGCAGATCTTC.

This clonotype was found many times. This chain links TRBV7-2 with TRBJ1-2, with no clear D. The CDR3 extends over 14 amino acids. The V end was cut by 2 bases, the J end by 5 bases, with 12 bases between. CDR1 is SGHTA, CDR2 FQGNSA, per germline. CDR3 in amino acids: CASSLRGPGYGYTF. The CDR3 nucleotides read TGTGCCAGCAGCTTACGCGGGCCTGGATATGGCTACACCTTC.

The V gene is TRBV2, the J gene TRBJ1-4; D is possibly TRBD1 (5 bases). Trimming left V 8 bases short and J 2 bases short, with 12 bases between. The germline gives CDR1 SNHLY, CDR2 FYNNEI. The CDR3 has 14 amino acids. CDR3 sequence reads: CASRKTATNEKLFF. The DNA of the CDR3 is TGTGCCAGCCGGAAGACAGCGACTAATGAAAAACTGTTTTTT.

This clonotype has at least ten counts. This rearrangement joins TRBV7-2 to TRBJ2-2; D is unclear. Germline CDR1 SGHTA, CDR2 FQGNSA. The CDR3 has 15 amino acids. Trimming shortened V by 3 bases and J by 3 bases, and 11 bases separated the two germline ends. In nucleotides, the CDR3 is TGTGCCAGCAGCTTGTCGGCTTGGGACACCGGGGAGCTGTTTTTT. Translation gives CASSLSAWDTGELFF.

Worth noting for this clonotype: A single base separates this from a much larger clone, so it may be a read error. The rearrangement uses TRBV7-7 and TRBJ2-1; D ambiguous. V lost 5 bases and J lost 0, with 11 bases in between. The CDR3 spans 15 residues. Germline loops: CDR1 SSHAT, CDR2 FNYEAQ (reference sequence). CDR3 nucleotide sequence: TGTGCCAGCAGCATTTCAAGTATCTCCTACAATGAGCAGTTCTTC. This translates into CASSISSISYNEQFF.

This clonotype was detected ten times or more. The chain uses TRBV29-1 and TRBJ1-1, with a tentative D call TRBD1 (5 bases). CDR1 is SQVTM and CDR2 is ANQGSEA in the germline V gene. V lost 3 bases and J lost 5, with 13 bases in between. The CDR3 runs 13 residues. The CDR3 reads CSVDGPGGTEAFF. The CDR3 DNA sequence: TGCAGCGTTGATGGGCCCGGGGGGACTGAAGCTTTCTTT.

This clonotype was seen at least ten times. CDR3 in DNA: TGTGCCAGCAGCACCGACGGGGGTACGCAGTATTTT. Translation: CASSTDGGTQYF. The chain uses TRBV7-3 and TRBJ2-3; tentative D call: TRBD2 (6 bases). CDR3 length: 12 amino acids. Trimming took 5 bases from V and 8 from J, leaving 11 bases between them. Germline-derived CDR1 and CDR2 are SGHTA and FQGTGA.

This clonotype was observed many times. The chain employs TRBV6-2 or TRBV6-3 and TRBJ2-7; D is possibly TRBD1 or TRBD2 (5 bases each). This CDR3 has 14 residues. V dropped 2 bases and J dropped 3 bases, with 11 bases sitting between them. Looked up from germline, CDR1 is MNHEY and CDR2 is SVGEGT. The CDR3 coding sequence is TGTGCCAGCAGTTACCCGGGACGGAGCTACGAGCAGTACTTC. Translation: CASSYPGRSYEQYF.

This clonotype was seen many times. The rearrangement uses TRBV7-8 and TRBJ1-5, with 10 bases identical to TRBD1. This CDR3 comprises 19 residues. Germline CDR1 is SGHVS and CDR2 is FQNEAQ. V lost 5 bases and J lost 0; bases outside the gene matches: 13. The CDR3 sequence is CASSRSRDRGFDSNQPQHF. CDR3 nucleotides: TGTGCCAGCAGCCGTAGCCGGGACAGGGGCTTTGATAGCAATCAGCCCCAGCATTTT.

This clonotype has ten or more counts. This chain connects TRBV20-1 to TRBJ2-3; D perhaps matches TRBD2 (6 bases). V was shortened by 4 bases and J by 0 bases, with 14 bases between the two germline ends. There are 15 residues in the CDR3. Germline lookup yields CDR1 DFQATT and CDR2 SNEGSKA (reference sequence). CDR3 bases: TGCAGTGCTAAGTTCCGGGGGTCTAGCACAGATACGCAGTATTTT. This gives the protein CSAKFRGSSTDTQYF.